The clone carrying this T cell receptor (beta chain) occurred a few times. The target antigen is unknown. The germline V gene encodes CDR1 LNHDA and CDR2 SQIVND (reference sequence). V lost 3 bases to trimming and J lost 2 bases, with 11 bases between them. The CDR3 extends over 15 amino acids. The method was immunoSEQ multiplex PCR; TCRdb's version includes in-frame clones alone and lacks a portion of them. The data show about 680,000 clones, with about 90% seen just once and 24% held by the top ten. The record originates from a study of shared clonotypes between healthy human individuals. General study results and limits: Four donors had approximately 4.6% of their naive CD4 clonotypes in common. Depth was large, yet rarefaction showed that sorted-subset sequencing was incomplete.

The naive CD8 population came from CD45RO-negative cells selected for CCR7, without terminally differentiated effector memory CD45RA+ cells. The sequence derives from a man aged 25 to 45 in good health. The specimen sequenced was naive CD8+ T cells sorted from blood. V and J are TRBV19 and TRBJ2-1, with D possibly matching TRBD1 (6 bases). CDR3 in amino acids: CASSMWDTPYNEQFF. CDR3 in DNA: TGTGCCAGTAGTATGTGGGACACCCCCTACAATGAGCAGTTCTTC.